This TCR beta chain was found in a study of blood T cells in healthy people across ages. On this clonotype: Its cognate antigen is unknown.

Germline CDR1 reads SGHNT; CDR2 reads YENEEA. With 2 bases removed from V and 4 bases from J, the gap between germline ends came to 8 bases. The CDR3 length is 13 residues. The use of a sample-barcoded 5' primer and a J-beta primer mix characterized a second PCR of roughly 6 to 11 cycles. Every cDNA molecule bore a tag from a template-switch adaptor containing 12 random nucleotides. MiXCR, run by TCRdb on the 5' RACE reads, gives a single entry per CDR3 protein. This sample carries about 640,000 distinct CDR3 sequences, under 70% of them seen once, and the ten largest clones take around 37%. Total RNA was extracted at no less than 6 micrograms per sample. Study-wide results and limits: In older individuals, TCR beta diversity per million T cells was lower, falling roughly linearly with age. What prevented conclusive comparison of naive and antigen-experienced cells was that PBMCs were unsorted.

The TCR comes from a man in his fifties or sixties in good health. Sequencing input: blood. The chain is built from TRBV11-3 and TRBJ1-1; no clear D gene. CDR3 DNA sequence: TGTGCCAGCAGCTTAAAACGGGCCACTGAAGCTTTCTTT. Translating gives CASSLKRATEAFF.